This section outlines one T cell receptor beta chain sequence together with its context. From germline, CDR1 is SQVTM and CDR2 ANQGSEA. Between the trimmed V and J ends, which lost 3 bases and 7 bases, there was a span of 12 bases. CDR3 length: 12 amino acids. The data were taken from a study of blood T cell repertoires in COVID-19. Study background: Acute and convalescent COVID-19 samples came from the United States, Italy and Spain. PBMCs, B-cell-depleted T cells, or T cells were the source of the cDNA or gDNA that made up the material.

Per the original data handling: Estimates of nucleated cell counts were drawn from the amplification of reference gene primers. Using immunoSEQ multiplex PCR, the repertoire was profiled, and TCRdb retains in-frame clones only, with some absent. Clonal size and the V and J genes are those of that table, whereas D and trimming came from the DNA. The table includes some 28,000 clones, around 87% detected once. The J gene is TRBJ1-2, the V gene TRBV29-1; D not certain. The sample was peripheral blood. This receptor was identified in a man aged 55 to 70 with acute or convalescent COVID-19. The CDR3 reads CSVDPAGIGYTF. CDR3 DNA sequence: TGCAGCGTTGACCCGGCGGGCATTGGCTACACCTTC.